The 15 T cell receptor beta chains given below trace back to one sample, sequenced in a study of radiation and T cells in renal cell carcinoma (dated by TCRdb to the early 2020s). Library creation used the immunoSEQ multiplex PCR assay. In its TCRdb copy, this immuneACCESS table keeps in-frame sequences only and misses some clones. Where compared with another copy, unresolved V genes explain less than half of these, and the others have no known cause. Present in this sample are 130,000 to 150,000 clones, about 86% of which were seen just once. 17% of the sample goes to the ten largest clones. Sample time point, as interpreted from the label and publication: blood 4 weeks post-SBRT, at nephrectomy. The sample's treatment or condition, from its label and the paper: 15 Gy SBRT to primary tumor, nephrectomy 4 weeks later. The sequencing here drew on blood, taken from a patient whose treatment included radiotherapy and nephrectomy. These TCRs come from a woman between 50 and 59 years old with renal cell carcinoma.

The chain links TRBV19 to TRBJ2-7; TRBD2 might be the D (5 bases). CDR1 and CDR2 (germline): LNHDA, SQIVND (reference sequence). This CDR3 is 14 amino acids long. V was cut by 3 bases and J by 3 bases, with 12 bases left in between. The CDR3 sequence: CASSIYGVSYEQYF. CDR3 nucleotides: TGTGCCAGTAGTATCTACGGGGTCAGCTACGAGCAGTACTTC.

This clone occurred once. Here the CDR3 DNA reads TGTGCCAGCAGTAGGGGCGGGACAGAGACCCAGTACTTC. Translated: CASSRGGTETQYF. This rearrangement joins TRBV2 to TRBJ2-5, with D perhaps matching TRBD2 (6 bases). The CDR3 runs 13 residues. V was shortened by 5 bases and J by 4 bases, with 11 bases between the two germline ends. Germline CDR1 reads SNHLY; CDR2 reads FYNNEI.

The chain carries TRBV5-1 and TRBJ1-5, with D possibly matching TRBD1 (5 bases). CDR3 length: 13 residues. Trimming cost V 4 bases and J 1 base, with 6 bases left between them. The V gene's germline CDR1 is SGHRS and CDR2 YFSETQ. CDR3 in amino acids: CASSRDSNQPQHF. The CDR3, as DNA: TGCGCCAGCAGCCGGGACAGCAATCAGCCCCAGCATTTT.

The V call is TRBV11-2, the J call TRBJ2-5; possibly TRBD1 for D (7 bases). This CDR3 spans 15 amino acids. CDR1 SGHAT and CDR2 FQNNGV come from the germline V gene. V was cut by 4 bases and J by 7 bases, with 19 bases left in between. CDR3 amino acids: CASSSHRGRERTQYF. The CDR3 coding sequence is TGTGCCAGCAGCTCCCACAGGGGCCGGGAGAGGACCCAGTACTTC.

The chain carries TRBV28 and TRBJ2-7; 8 positions agree with TRBD1. After removal of 3 bases from V and 5 bases from J, the junction contained 3 bases not matched to a gene. In germline, CDR1 is MDHEN, CDR2 SYDVKM. The CDR3 contains 13 residues. In DNA form, the CDR3 reads TGTGCCAGCAGTTTTACAGGGGGGAACGAGCAGTACTTC. Translated: CASSFTGGNEQYF.

This chain uses TRBV7-8 with TRBJ2-2; 9 bases line up with TRBD1. V trimming: 3 bases; J trimming: 5 bases; junction bases outside the gene matches: 4. Germline CDR1 is SGHVS and CDR2 is FQNEAQ. The CDR3 length is 15 residues. CDR3 residues: CASSFDRGETGELFF. The DNA for the CDR3 is TGTGCCAGCAGCTTCGACAGGGGGGAGACCGGGGAGCTGTTTTTT.

The V and J genes are TRBV6-5 and TRBJ2-1; no clear D. Germline values: CDR1 MNHEY, CDR2 SVGAGI. The V gene lost 6 bases and the J gene lost 9 bases, with 9 bases spanning the gap. This CDR3 has 11 residues. This CDR3 is CASSKYGEQFF. CDR3 nucleotide sequence: TGTGCCAGCAGCAAATACGGTGAGCAGTTCTTC.

V gene TRBV10-3 combines with J gene TRBJ1-1, with D unclear. Germline CDR1 ENHRY, CDR2 SYGVKD. This CDR3 is 14 amino acids long. V was clipped by 10 bases and J by 1 base, with 16 bases between them. CDR3: CANSRENGNTEAFF. The CDR3 DNA sequence: TGTGCCAACAGCCGGGAGAACGGGAACACTGAAGCTTTCTTT.

This clone was picked up one time. The chain links TRBV6-1 to TRBJ2-7; a weak D match, TRBD2 (5 bases). The V gene's germline CDR1 is MNHNS and CDR2 SASEGT. V dropped 5 bases and J dropped 7 bases, with 18 bases sitting between them. The CDR3 covers 14 residues. CDR3 protein: CASSPVGLRGEQYF. CDR3 coding DNA: TGTGCCAGCAGTCCGGTCGGGCTCCGAGGGGAGCAGTACTTC.

CDR3 in DNA: TGTGCCAGTACCTCGGGACAGGGTAAATCCTACAATGAGCAGTTCTTC. It codes for CASTSGQGKSYNEQFF. This chain uses TRBV19 with TRBJ2-1; 9 nucleotides agree with TRBD1. After removal of 7 bases from V and 1 base from J, the junction contained 8 bases not matched to a gene. The CDR3 consists of 16 residues. The V gene's germline CDR1 is LNHDA and CDR2 SQIVND (reference sequence). The entire variable domain, with the rest obtained from reference TRBV19 and TRBJ2-1, is as follows: DGGITQSPKYLFRKEGQNVTLSCEQNLNHDAMYWYRQDPGQGLRLIYYSQIVNDFQKGDIAEGYSVSREKKESFPLTVTSAQKNPTAFYLCASTSGQGKSYNEQFFGPGTRLTVL.

This sequence joins TRBV9 and TRBJ2-2, with 8 bases that match TRBD2. The CDR3 contains 16 residues. Per the germline V gene, CDR1 is SGDLS and CDR2 is YYNGEE. Trimming cost V 0 bases and J 4 bases; bases outside gene matches: 5. CDR3 sequence (DNA): TGTGCCAGCAGCGTAGTAGGGCTAGCGGGCACCGGGGAGCTGTTTTTT. Amino acids: CASSVVGLAGTGELFF.

Here the CDR3 reads CASNSKTSGTSYNEQFF. In DNA form, the CDR3 reads TGTGCCAGCAACTCAAAGACTAGCGGGACCTCCTACAATGAGCAGTTCTTC. The gene calls are TRBV5-4 and TRBJ2-1; 11 bases are shared with TRBD2. J was trimmed by 0 bases and V by 6 bases; bases with no gene match: 8. In germline, CDR1 is SGHNT, CDR2 YYREEE (reference sequence). The length of the CDR3 is 17 residues.

A single count supports this clone. V is TRBV27 and J is TRBJ1-1; TRBD1 is a possible D gene (5 bases). The length of the CDR3 is 12 residues. Germline CDR1 and CDR2: MNHEY and SMNVEV (reference sequence). V was cut by 6 bases and J by 4 bases, with 9 bases left in between. The CDR3 loop reads CASRIGGTEAFF. In DNA, the CDR3 is TGTGCCAGCAGGATCGGGGGCACTGAAGCTTTCTTT.

This clone was found once. The rearrangement links TRBV19 to TRBJ2-6; 14 bases fit TRBD2. Germline loops: CDR1 LNHDA, CDR2 SQIVND (reference sequence). V shed 6 bases, J shed 4 bases, and the junction held 11 bases outside the gene matches. The CDR3 runs 19 residues. CDR3 sequence reads: CASRPSGLAGVTGANVLTF. The CDR3 DNA is TGTGCCAGTAGGCCCTCGGGACTAGCGGGAGTTACCGGGGCCAACGTCCTGACTTTC.

The rearrangement joins TRBV10-1 to TRBJ1-1; 11 nucleotides align to TRBD1. Per the germline V gene, CDR1 is WNHNN and CDR2 is SYGVQD (reference sequence). The CDR3 extends over 14 amino acids. The V gene end was trimmed by 9 bases and the J gene end by 2 bases; junction bases not matched to a gene: 5. The CDR3: CARAGTGGNTEAFF. Here the CDR3 DNA reads TGCGCCAGGGCCGGGACAGGGGGAAACACTGAAGCTTTCTTT.